Listed below are T cell receptor beta chains from one sample, sequenced in a study of cytomegalovirus exposure and HLA in healthy donors. The protocol was immunoSEQ multiplex PCR, while the TCRdb copy is restricted to in-frame clones and leaves out a portion. Of some 120,000 clones in the sample, roughly 79% were seen once. Material for sequencing was PBMCs. Receptor source: a man aged 25 to 40 in good health and CMV-seronegative. CDR3s include the opening cysteine and the closing phenylalanine or tryptophan. The D gene is left open where the match is weak. Rows may omit the clone size; those that give it use once, few, many or a size class.

TRBV27	TRBD1	NA	TRBJ2-1	CASSDSTGVVYNEQFF	TGTGCCAGCAGCGACTCAACAGGGGTAGTGTACAATGAGCAGTTCTTC
TRBV28	TRBD1	once	TRBJ1-5	CASSLEGAQPQHF	TGTGCCAGCAGTTTAGAGGGGGCCCAGCCCCAGCATTTT
TRBV30	TRBD1	NA	TRBJ2-7	CARVTGDNEQYF	TGTGCCAGAGTTACAGGGGACAACGAGCAGTACTTC
TRBV30	NA	NA	TRBJ2-7	CAWRWGVSRSEQYF	TGTGCCTGGAGGTGGGGGGTAAGTCGTTCCGAGCAGTACTTC
TRBV4-2	TRBD2	NA	TRBJ2-7	CASSQTVLAGGYEQYF	TGTGCCAGCAGCCAGACCGTCCTAGCGGGGGGTTACGAGCAGTACTTC
TRBV29-1	NA	NA	TRBJ1-2	CSVGSGQTGYTF	TGCAGCGTTGGGTCGGGACAAACAGGCTACACCTTC
TRBV29-1	TRBD1	once	TRBJ1-1	CSAAPLGGGSLNTEAFF	TGCAGCGCAGCACCGTTAGGGGGCGGAAGCTTGAACACTGAAGCTTTCTTT
TRBV6-5	TRBD2	NA	TRBJ2-3	CASSFSGGGGTDTQYF	TGTGCCAGCAGTTTTAGCGGGGGGGGTGGCACAGATACGCAGTATTTT
TRBV9	NA	NA	TRBJ2-1	CASSPGTSYNEQFF	TGTGCCAGCAGCCCAGGGACAAGTTACAATGAGCAGTTCTTC
TRBV14	TRBD2	NA	TRBJ2-1	CASSQDGSSGYNEQFF	TGTGCCAGCAGCCAAGATGGGTCTAGCGGGTACAATGAGCAGTTCTTC
TRBV11-1	NA	few	TRBJ2-7	CASSSLTGRSYEQYF	TGTGCCAGCAGCTCCTTGACAGGTCGGTCGTACGAGCAGTACTTC
TRBV6-5	NA	NA	TRBJ1-1	CASSYSVREMNTEAFF	TGTGCCAGCAGTTACTCGGTACGCGAGATGAACACTGAAGCTTTCTTT
TRBV5-4	TRBD1	NA	TRBJ2-3	CASRESRGPGTDTQYF	TGTGCCAGCAGAGAGTCCAGGGGGCCAGGCACAGATACGCAGTATTTT
TRBV28	NA	many	TRBJ1-1	CASSLVGITEAFF	TGTGCCAGCAGTTTAGTGGGCATCACTGAAGCTTTCTTT
TRBV5-4	NA	NA	TRBJ2-1	CASSHAANNEQFF	TGTGCCAGCAGCCACGCAGCGAACAATGAGCAGTTCTTC
TRBV6-5	NA	few	TRBJ1-1	CASSYFQIGTEAFF	TGTGCCAGCAGTTATTTCCAGATTGGCACTGAAGCTTTCTTT
TRBV30	NA	NA	TRBJ1-2	CAWSVFYGYTF	TGTGCCTGGAGTGTCTTCTATGGCTACACCTTC
TRBV28	TRBD2	NA	TRBJ2-5	CASSLAGGSQETQYF	TGTGCCAGCAGTTTAGCGGGGGGTTCCCAAGAGACCCAGTACTTC
TRBV4-1	TRBD2	NA	TRBJ2-7	CASSPSGRDYEQYF	TGCGCCAGCAGCCCGAGCGGGAGGGACTACGAGCAGTACTTC
TRBV6-5	TRBD1	NA	TRBJ2-7	CASSPGQGGEQYF	TGTGCCAGCAGCCCCGGACAGGGTGGAGAGCAGTACTTC
TRBV6-6	NA	NA	TRBJ1-2	CASSNRDGYGYTF	TGTGCCAGCAGTAACAGGGATGGGTATGGCTACACCTTC
TRBV28	TRBD1	NA	TRBJ1-6	CASRMTGSHSPLHF	TGTGCCAGCAGGATGACAGGGTCACATTCACCCCTCCACTTT
TRBV7-2	NA	NA	TRBJ2-5	CASSTRRDQETQYF	TGTGCCAGCAGCACTCGAAGAGACCAAGAGACCCAGTACTTC
TRBV4-3	TRBD1	NA	TRBJ2-7	CASSQTMDRNPYEQYF	TGCGCCAGCAGCCAAACTATGGACAGGAATCCCTACGAGCAGTACTTC
TRBV18	TRBD1	few	TRBJ1-4	CASSPRGTGLEKLFF	TGTGCCAGCTCCCCTCGCGGGACAGGACTTGAAAAACTGTTTTTT
TRBV19	TRBD2	NA	TRBJ2-1	CASSISSGGPQSSYNEQFF	TGTGCCAGTAGTATTTCTAGCGGGGGCCCTCAGAGCTCCTACAATGAGCAGTTCTTC
TRBV10-2	NA	NA	TRBJ2-5	CASSELISFQETQYF	TGCGCCAGCAGTGAATTAATTTCTTTCCAAGAGACCCAGTACTTC
TRBV7-6	NA	once	TRBJ1-5	CASSLGGLDTNQPQHF	TGTGCCAGCAGCTTAGGGGGTCTGGACACCAATCAGCCCCAGCATTTT
TRBV5-1	NA	NA	TRBJ2-5	CASSLGQGQETQYF	TGCGCCAGCAGCTTAGGGCAGGGCCAAGAGACCCAGTACTTC
TRBV6-1	NA	NA	TRBJ2-5	CASTRSGAGEGTQYF	TGTGCCAGCACCCGCTCGGGGGCGGGAGAGGGGACCCAGTACTTC
TRBV5-4	TRBD1	NA	TRBJ1-1	CASSPPGQEAFF	TGTGCCAGCAGCCCTCCGGGACAGGAAGCTTTCTTT
TRBV6-1	TRBD1	NA	TRBJ1-5	CASTPTGGTYQPQHF	TGTGCCAGCACCCCGACAGGGGGTACCTATCAGCCCCAGCATTTT
TRBV19	NA	few	TRBJ1-5	CASSILEELNQPQHF	TGTGCCAGTAGTATTTTGGAGGAGCTTAATCAGCCCCAGCATTTT
TRBV4-2	NA	NA	TRBJ2-3	CASSQDRSTDTQYF	TGTGCCAGCAGCCAAGATCGGAGCACAGATACGCAGTATTTT
TRBV7-2	TRBD2	NA	TRBJ2-5	CASSYPGLAGGKTQYF	TGTGCCAGCAGCTACCCGGGACTAGCGGGGGGGAAGACCCAGTACTTC
TRBV6-1	TRBD2	NA	TRBJ2-5	CASSEYLAGAPYQETQYF	TGTGCCAGCAGTGAATATCTAGCGGGGGCCCCGTACCAAGAGACCCAGTACTTC
TRBV4-1	TRBD2	NA	TRBJ2-1	CASSFWTSQLNEQFF	TGCGCCAGCAGCTTTTGGACTAGTCAGTTGAATGAGCAGTTCTTC
TRBV4-1	NA	NA	TRBJ1-2	CASSQERDGYTF	TGCGCCAGCAGCCAAGAGAGGGATGGCTACACCTTC
TRBV6-5	TRBD1	few	TRBJ1-1	CASSYSTGAGEAFF	TGTGCCAGCAGTTATTCGACAGGGGCGGGTGAAGCTTTCTTT
TRBV28	NA	few	TRBJ1-1	CASTREDLEAFF	TGTGCCAGCACCAGGGAGGACCTTGAAGCTTTCTTT
TRBV6-5	NA	NA	TRBJ1-1	CASSYAGGMNTEAFF	TGTGCCAGCAGTTACGCGGGGGGCATGAACACTGAAGCTTTCTTT
TRBV4-1	NA	NA	TRBJ2-2	CASSPPGFTGELFF	TGCGCCAGCAGCCCTCCAGGGTTCACCGGGGAGCTGTTTTTT
TRBV6-6	NA	NA	TRBJ1-2	CASSYSLGGRRYGYTF	TGTGCCAGCAGTTACTCTCTCGGGGGAAGGAGGTATGGCTACACCTTC
TRBV7-8	NA	NA	TRBJ2-3	CASSSAGWVRAWEQRTDTQYF	TGTGCCAGCAGCTCCGCCGGCTGGGTTCGGGCGTGGGAGCAACGCACAGATACGCAGTATTTT
TRBV7-2	NA	few	TRBJ2-3	CASSRTSTDTQYF	TGTGCCAGCAGCCGGACTAGCACAGATACGCAGTATTTT
TRBV14	NA	NA	TRBJ1-4	CASSPGGPQYYEKLFF	TGTGCCAGCAGCCCTGGGGGCCCACAGTACTATGAAAAACTGTTTTTT
TRBV4-3	NA	once	TRBJ2-3	CASSQDPQGAVGGDTQYF	TGCGCCAGCAGCCAAGACCCACAGGGTGCAGTGGGGGGGGATACGCAGTATTTT
TRBV9	TRBD2	NA	TRBJ2-5	CASSAAGERETQYF	TGTGCCAGCAGCGCCGCGGGAGAGCGGGAGACCCAGTACTTC
TRBV4-3	NA	NA	TRBJ2-4	CASSRIFSEDRENIQYF	TGCGCCAGCAGCCGAATATTCTCCGAGGACAGAGAAAACATTCAGTACTTC
TRBV5-4	NA	NA	TRBJ2-7	CASSRDSSGGEQYF	TGTGCCAGCAGCCGGGACTCCTCCGGTGGAGAGCAGTACTTC
TRBV5-5	TRBD1	NA	TRBJ1-5	CASSFRDSWEPQHF	TGTGCCAGCAGCTTTAGGGACAGTTGGGAGCCCCAGCATTTT
TRBV27	TRBD1	NA	TRBJ2-7	CASSTRTGGFSYEQYF	TGTGCCAGCAGTACCCGGACAGGGGGCTTCTCCTACGAGCAGTACTTC
TRBV28	NA	NA	TRBJ2-1	CASSWGLSNEQFF	TGTGCCAGCAGTTGGGGACTCAGCAATGAGCAGTTCTTC
TRBV29-1	TRBD1	NA	TRBJ1-1	CSVEVQGGNTEAFF	TGCAGCGTTGAAGTTCAGGGGGGGAACACTGAAGCTTTCTTT